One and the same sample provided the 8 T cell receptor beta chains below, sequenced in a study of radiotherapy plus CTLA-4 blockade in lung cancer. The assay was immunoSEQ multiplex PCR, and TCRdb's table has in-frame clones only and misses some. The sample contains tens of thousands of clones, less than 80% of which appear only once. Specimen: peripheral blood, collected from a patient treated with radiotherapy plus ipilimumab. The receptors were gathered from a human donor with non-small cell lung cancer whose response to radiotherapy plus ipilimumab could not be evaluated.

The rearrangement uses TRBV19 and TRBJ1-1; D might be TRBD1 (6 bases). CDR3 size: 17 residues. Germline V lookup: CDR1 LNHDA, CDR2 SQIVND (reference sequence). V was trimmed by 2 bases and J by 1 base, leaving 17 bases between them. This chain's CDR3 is CASSISLGTGRNTEAFF. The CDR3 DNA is TGTGCCAGTAGTATATCCCTGGGAACAGGGCGGAACACTGAAGCTTTCTTT.

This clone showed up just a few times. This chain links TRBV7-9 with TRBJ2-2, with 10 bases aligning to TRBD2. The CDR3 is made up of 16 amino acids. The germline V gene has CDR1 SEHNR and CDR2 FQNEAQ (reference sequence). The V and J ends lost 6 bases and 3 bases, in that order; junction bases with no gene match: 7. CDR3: CASRSSGRRDTGELFF. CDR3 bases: TGTGCCAGCAGATCTAGCGGGAGAAGGGACACCGGGGAGCTGTTTTTT.

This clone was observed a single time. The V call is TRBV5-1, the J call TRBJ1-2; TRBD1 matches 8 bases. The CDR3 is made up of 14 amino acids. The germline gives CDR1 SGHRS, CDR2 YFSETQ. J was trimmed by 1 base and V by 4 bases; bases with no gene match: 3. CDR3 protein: CASSTGQDNYGYTF. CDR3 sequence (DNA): TGCGCCAGCAGCACGGGACAGGATAACTATGGCTACACCTTC.

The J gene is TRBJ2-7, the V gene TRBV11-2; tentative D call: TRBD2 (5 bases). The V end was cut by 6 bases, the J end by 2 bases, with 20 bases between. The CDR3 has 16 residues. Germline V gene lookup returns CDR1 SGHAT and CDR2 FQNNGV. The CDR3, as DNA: TGTGCCAGCAGTCCCACGGTGGGCGGGCCAACCTACGAGCAGTACTTC. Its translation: CASSPTVGGPTYEQYF.

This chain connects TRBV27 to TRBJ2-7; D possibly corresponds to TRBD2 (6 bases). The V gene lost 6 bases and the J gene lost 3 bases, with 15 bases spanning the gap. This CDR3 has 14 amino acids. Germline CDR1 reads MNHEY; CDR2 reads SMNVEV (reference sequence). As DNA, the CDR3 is TGTGCCAGCAGGGGGGGTCGGAACCGCTACGAGCAGTACTTC. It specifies CASRGGRNRYEQYF.

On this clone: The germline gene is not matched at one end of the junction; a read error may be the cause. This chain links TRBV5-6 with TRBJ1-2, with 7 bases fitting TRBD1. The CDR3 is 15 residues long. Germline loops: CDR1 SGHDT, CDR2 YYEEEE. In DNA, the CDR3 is TGTGCCAGCACCTTGACAGGGTCAGGGAACTATGGCTACACCTTC. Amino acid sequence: CASTLTGSGNYGYTF.

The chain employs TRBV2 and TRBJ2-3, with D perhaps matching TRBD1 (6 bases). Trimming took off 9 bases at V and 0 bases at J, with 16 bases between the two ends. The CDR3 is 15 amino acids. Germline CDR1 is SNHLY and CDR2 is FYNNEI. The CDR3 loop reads CASVGTGLSTDTQYF. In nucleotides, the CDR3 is TGTGCCAGTGTCGGAACAGGGCTCAGCACAGATACGCAGTATTTT.

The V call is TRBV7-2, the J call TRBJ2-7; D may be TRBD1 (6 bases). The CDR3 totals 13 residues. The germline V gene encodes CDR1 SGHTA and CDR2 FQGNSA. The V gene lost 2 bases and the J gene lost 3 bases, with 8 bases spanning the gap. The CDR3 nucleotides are TGTGCCAGCAGCTTACAACAGGGCTACGAGCAGTACTTC. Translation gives CASSLQQGYEQYF.